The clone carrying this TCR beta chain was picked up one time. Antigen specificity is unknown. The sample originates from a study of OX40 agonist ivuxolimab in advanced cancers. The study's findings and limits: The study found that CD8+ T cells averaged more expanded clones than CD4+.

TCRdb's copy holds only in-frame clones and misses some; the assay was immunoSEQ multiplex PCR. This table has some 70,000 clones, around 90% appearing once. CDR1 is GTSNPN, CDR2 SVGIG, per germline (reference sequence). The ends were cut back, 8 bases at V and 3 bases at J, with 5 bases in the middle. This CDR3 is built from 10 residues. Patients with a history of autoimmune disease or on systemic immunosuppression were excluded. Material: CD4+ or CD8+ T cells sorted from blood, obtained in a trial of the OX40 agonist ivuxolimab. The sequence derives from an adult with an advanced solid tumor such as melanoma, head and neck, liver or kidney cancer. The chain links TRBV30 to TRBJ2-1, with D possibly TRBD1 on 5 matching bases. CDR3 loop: CARGYNEQFF. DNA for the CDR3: TGTGCCAGGGGCTACAATGAGCAGTTCTTC. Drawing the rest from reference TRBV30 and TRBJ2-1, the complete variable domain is SQTIHQWPATLVQPVGSPLSLECTVEGTSNPNLYWYRQAAGRGLQLLFYSVGIGQISSEVPQNLSASRPQDRQFILSSKKLLLSDSGFYLCARGYNEQFFGPGTRLTVL.